This TCR beta chain originates from a study of molecular identifiers for immune sequencing clone quantification. On the study more broadly: In replicates, RNA from approximately 20,000 or 100,000 naive CD8 cells was divided five ways and four parts were sequenced. The study, taken as a whole, reports: Clones with over 20 RNA copies captured over 99% of effector molecules but under 1% of naive ones.

Trimming left V 1 base short and J 8 bases short, with 17 bases between. This CDR3 spans 15 amino acids. CDR1 SEHNR and CDR2 FQNEAQ come from the germline V gene (reference sequence). With listed TCR primers and previously described methods, bulk TCR libraries were prepared. TCRdb ran MiXCR on the PCR reads and lists one entry per CDR3 protein. The repertoire holds about 89,000 distinct CDR3 sequences, with roughly 19% as singletons. This clonotype was observed many times. Its antigen remains unknown. The sample comprised naive CD8+ T cells from blood, with Jurkat cell RNA spiked in. Subset here: FACS-sorted CD8+CD4-CCR7+CD45RA+ naive T cells. The chain combines TRBV7-9 with TRBJ1-1, with D possibly matching TRBD1 (5 bases). This clonotype originated in a human donor in good health. Some libraries in this study had Jurkat cell RNA spiked in. The CDR3 DNA reads as TGTGCCAGCAGCTTAGGAACAGGTGCCAAAGTAGAAGCTTTCTTT. As protein: CASSLGTGAKVEAFF.